The 8 T cell receptor beta chains listed next were all sequenced from one sample in a study of regulatory T cells in long-lasting Graves disease. iRepertoire HTBI primers and Arm-PCR of CDR3 regions built TCR beta libraries. TCRdb reprocessed the multiplex PCR reads via MiXCR and lists one record per CDR3 protein. The sample shows 200,000 to 250,000 distinct CDR3 sequences, approximately 20% of them seen only once. The time point denotes: newly diagnosed GD, antithyroid drugs for less than 3 months. The authors made the TCR library using RNA they extracted from PBMCs. The source was peripheral blood mononuclear cells (PBMCs), collected at new diagnosis, from a patient treated with antithyroid drugs. The source is a female donor with Graves disease.

This clonotype showed up just a few times. The rearrangement uses TRBV6-1 and TRBJ1-3; D is unclear. CDR1 and CDR2 (germline): MNHNS, SASEGT. This CDR3 contains 14 residues. Trimming removed 8 bases from V and 3 bases from J, with 14 bases in between. The CDR3 coding sequence is TGTGCCAGCGTAGGCCTATGGCATGGAAACACCATATATTTT. Amino acid sequence: CASVGLWHGNTIYF.

This clonotype was detected only a few times. With a much larger clone just one base away, this may be a read error. This chain connects TRBV29-1 to TRBJ1-1; TRBD1 might be the D (6 bases). The V gene lost 1 base and the J gene lost 5 bases, with 11 bases spanning the gap. Germline CDR1 and CDR2: SQVTM and ANQGSEA. The CDR3 covers 13 residues. The CDR3: CSVEGGRGTEAFF. The DNA of the CDR3 is TGCAGCGTTGAAGGGGGCAGGGGAACTGAAGCTTTCTTT.

This clonotype has ten or more counts. This sequence joins TRBV15 and TRBJ1-6; 7 bases match TRBD1. Germline loops: CDR1 LNHNV, CDR2 YYDKDF (reference sequence). V was clipped by 6 bases and J by 5 bases; unmatched bases: 7. The CDR3 sequence is 15 residues long. The CDR3 bases are TGTGCCACCAGGGGACTGGACAGGAATAATTCACCCCTCCACTTT. It codes for CATRGLDRNNSPLHF.

This clonotype was recorded many times. A junction end diverges from the germline sequence, so it may reflect a read error. V and J are TRBV2 and TRBJ1-2, with D hard to call. CDR1 and CDR2 (germline): SNHLY, FYNNEI. This CDR3 has 15 amino acids. This CDR3 reads CASRETDASRDGYTF. The DNA of the CDR3 is TGTGCCAGCCGTGAAACTGATGCTAGTCGCGATGGCTACACCTTC.

This clonotype was found many times. The chain employs TRBV7-2 and TRBJ2-7; 9 bases agree with TRBD2. Germline V gene lookup returns CDR1 SGHTA and CDR2 FQGNSA. This CDR3 has 16 residues. V was pared by 1 base and J by 1 base, with 5 bases of the junction left unmatched. The CDR3 loop reads CASSLVSAGGSYEQYF. The CDR3 DNA reads TGTGCCAGCAGCTTAGTTTCCGCGGGAGGGTCCTACGAGCAGTACTTC.

In this sample, this clonotype turned up once. One end of the junction varies from germline; a read error may be responsible. The chain carries TRBV7-8 and TRBJ2-1; perhaps TRBD2 as D (6 bases). There are 14 residues in the CDR3. CDR1 and CDR2 from the germline V gene are SGHVS and FQNEAQ. CDR3 DNA sequence: TGTGCCAGCAGCCTCGTAGCGGCCTACAATGAGCAGTGCTTC. Translating it yields CASSLVAAYNEQCF.

This clonotype was found a few times. J is TRBJ1-1 and V is TRBV10-1; no clear D gene. Germline V gene lookup returns CDR1 WNHNN and CDR2 SYGVQD (reference sequence). Trimming stripped 2 bases from V and 10 bases from J, with 14 bases between. The CDR3 runs to 13 residues. CDR3 sequence (DNA): TGCGCCAGCAGTGAGGGAGGTCCGGGAGGAGCTTTCTTT. Amino acids: CASSEGGPGGAFF.

This clonotype has a count of ten or more. The chain uses TRBV6-1 and TRBJ2-1; perhaps TRBD2 as D (6 bases). Between the trimmed V and J ends, which lost 4 bases and 1 base, there was a span of 17 bases. The CDR3 extends over 17 amino acids. Per the germline V gene, CDR1 is MNHNS and CDR2 is SASEGT. The chain's CDR3 is CASSASILAGSYNEQFF. The CDR3 nucleotides are TGTGCCAGCAGTGCCTCTATACTAGCAGGGTCCTACAATGAGCAGTTCTTC.